This is a list of T cell receptor beta chains from one sample in a study of blood T cell repertoires in COVID-19. Using immunoSEQ multiplex PCR, the repertoire was profiled, and TCRdb retains in-frame clones only, with some absent. Of around 620,000 clones detected, approximately 90% appear once; the ten largest clones hold 0.2% to 0.3%. Specimen: peripheral blood. All receptors come from a young woman with acute or convalescent COVID-19. The conserved cysteine and the conserved F or W are not part of the CDR3 here. Only part of the rows carry a size: once, few, many, or a class if the clone is expanded.

clone size,V gene,CDR3 protein
.,TRBV6-6,ASSKRGRTSGNTIY
.,TRBV6-2/TRBV6-3,ASSYLLAGVYNEQF
.,TRBV11-2,ASSLGRNYGYT
.,TRBV6-4,ASSEKRGVRPSPQY
few,TRBV28,ASSAQGAQKLF
.,TRBV7-9,ASSLITGSAQGYT
.,TRBV4-3,ASSQDRVLREAF
.,TRBV7-8,ASSLRDRQNYGYT
.,TRBV4-3,ASSQDQGGNYGYT
.,TRBV12-5,ASGRTGTGYGYT
.,TRBV6-5,ASRGNRGPDGYT
.,TRBV4-2,ASSQLAGLYNEQF
.,TRBV2,ASRTGQGTYGYT
.,TRBV3-1/TRBV3-2,ASMTAGLSTEAF
.,TRBV3-1/TRBV3-2,ASSRFGTGFQKLF
.,TRBV5-1,ASSLGGGDYGYT
.,TRBV2,ASSEGLAGFEQF
.,TRBV9,ASSAYKGADTQY
.,TRBV19,ASIQGASYGYT